Presented here are 17 T cell receptor beta chains from one specimen sequenced in a study of T cell changes during pregnancy in multiple sclerosis. Assay used: immunoSEQ multiplex PCR; TCRdb lists only in-frame clones, some missing. Of some 70,000 clones listed, roughly 92% were seen once; the top ten hold over 2%. The source material was peripheral blood, sampled in the second trimester of pregnancy. The receptor source for this set is a female donor in good health, enrolled as a control in a pregnancy study.

This rearrangement joins TRBV28 to TRBJ1-5; D might be TRBD1 (6 bases). The CDR3 has 14 amino acids. Germline V gene sequence: CDR1 MDHEN, CDR2 SYDVKM. V was shortened by 7 bases and J by 2 bases, with 12 bases between the two germline ends. CDR3 protein: CASTLGGGNQPQHF. CDR3 coding DNA: TGTGCCAGCACCCTAGGGGGGGGCAATCAGCCCCAGCATTTT.

The chain links TRBV4-1 to TRBJ1-6; TRBD1 is a possible D gene (5 bases). The CDR3 runs to 15 residues. From germline, CDR1 is MGHRA and CDR2 YSYEKL. V was clipped by 1 base and J by 6 bases, with 10 bases between them. The DNA of the CDR3 is TGCGCCAGCAGCCAAGCGGCAGGGTTTAATTCACCCCTCCACTTT. It codes for CASSQAAGFNSPLHF.

The V call is TRBV4-3, the J call TRBJ1-1; D gene unclear. Germline CDR1 and CDR2: LGHNA and YSLEER. V was shortened by 6 bases and J by 5 bases, with 13 bases between the two germline ends. CDR3 length: 13 amino acids. CDR3 DNA: TGCGCCAGCAGACCCTCGGGGAAGACTGAAGCTTTCTTT. It specifies CASRPSGKTEAFF.

The rearrangement joins TRBV18 to TRBJ2-6; D ambiguous. Trimming took off 2 bases at V and 4 bases at J, with 9 bases between the two ends. Germline CDR1 KGHSH, CDR2 LQKENI. The CDR3 loop spans 15 amino acids. CDR3 protein: CASSPIVAGANVLTF. Here the CDR3 DNA reads TGTGCCAGCTCACCAATTGTGGCCGGGGCCAACGTCCTGACTTTC.

V and J are TRBV9 and TRBJ1-6; TRBD1 agrees at 7 bases. This CDR3 has 15 amino acids. In germline, CDR1 is SGDLS, CDR2 YYNGEE. J lost 5 bases, V lost 0 bases, and 2 bases had no gene match. As DNA, the CDR3 is TGTGCCAGCAGCGTAGGGGACAGCCATAATTCACCCCTCCACTTT. It is translated as CASSVGDSHNSPLHF. The whole variable domain, remainder taken from reference TRBV9 and TRBJ1-6, is DSGVTQTPKHLITATGQRVTLRCSPRSGDLSVYWYQQSLDQGLQFLIQYYNGEERAKGNILERFSAQQFPDLHSELNLSSLELGDSALYFCASSVGDSHNSPLHFGNGTRLTVT.

The rearrangement uses TRBV7-6 and TRBJ2-7, with 8 bases identical to TRBD2. CDR3 size: 16 residues. With V trimmed by 5 bases and J by 2 bases, 11 bases remained unmatched. The V gene's germline CDR1 is SGHVS and CDR2 FNYEAQ. The CDR3 protein is CASSPRGGIQTYEQYF. The CDR3 region has the DNA TGTGCCAGCAGCCCACGCGGGGGGATCCAAACCTACGAGCAGTACTTC.

This clone was observed a single time. The gene calls are TRBV30 and TRBJ2-1; 8 bases line up with TRBD2. V lost 5 bases and J lost 6; bases outside the gene matches: 12. Germline values: CDR1 GTSNPN, CDR2 SVGIG (reference sequence). This CDR3 contains 15 residues. CDR3 sequence: CAWVTGTSYFNEQFF. The CDR3 region has the DNA TGTGCCTGGGTGACCGGGACTAGTTATTTCAATGAGCAGTTCTTC.

This rearrangement joins TRBV19 to TRBJ2-5; TRBD1 agrees at 7 bases. Germline V gene lookup returns CDR1 LNHDA and CDR2 SQIVND (reference sequence). The CDR3 totals 16 residues. Trimming removed 10 bases from V and 1 base from J; junction bases left unmatched: 15. In DNA form, the CDR3 reads TGTGCCACGTCAGACCCGACAGGGATCATCCAAGAGACCCAGTACTTC. It yields the protein CATSDPTGIIQETQYF. Based on the CDR3 plus reference TRBV19 and TRBJ2-5, the full variable domain is DGGITQSPKYLFRKEGQNVTLSCEQNLNHDAMYWYRQDPGQGLRLIYYSQIVNDFQKGDIAEGYSVSREKKESFPLTVTSAQKNPTAFYLCATSDPTGIIQETQYFGPGTRLLVL.

The V and J genes are TRBV6-6 and TRBJ2-1; 8 bases are a match to TRBD1. The CDR3 has 15 amino acids. Germline loops: CDR1 MNHNY, CDR2 SVGAGI (reference sequence). V shed 6 bases and J 5 bases; nucleotides not matched to a gene: 9. The CDR3 nucleotides are TGTGCCAGCAGACACCGGGACAGGAACCACAATGAGCAGTTCTTC. It specifies CASRHRDRNHNEQFF.

The CDR3 loop is CASSQEASGGSNQPQHF. CDR3 coding DNA: TGCGCCAGCAGCCAAGAGGCCTCAGGGGGAAGCAATCAGCCCCAGCATTTT. The J gene is TRBJ1-5, the V gene TRBV4-3, with 7 bases fitting TRBD1. Germline CDR1 is LGHNA and CDR2 is YSLEER. This CDR3 has 17 amino acids. V shed 0 bases, J shed 1 base, and the junction held 6 bases outside the gene matches.

V gene TRBV7-9 combines with J gene TRBJ2-6; 7 bases agree with TRBD1. The CDR3 loop spans 16 amino acids. Germline CDR1 reads SEHNR; CDR2 reads FQNEAQ (reference sequence). J lost 4 bases, V lost 5 bases, and 8 bases had no gene match. CDR3 residues: CASSPRRGLGANVLTF. CDR3 sequence (DNA): TGTGCCAGCAGCCCCAGAAGGGGGCTGGGGGCCAACGTCCTGACTTTC.

The V call is TRBV5-6, the J call TRBJ2-3; TRBD2 aligns across 8 bases. J was trimmed by 4 bases and V by 0 bases; bases with no gene match: 16. The germline CDR1 and CDR2 sequences are SGHDT and YYEEEE. The CDR3 sequence is 19 residues long. CDR3 sequence (DNA): TGTGCCAGCAGCTTGGGCCCTCCCGGACTAGCACTTCGAGCAGATACGCAGTATTTT. It specifies CASSLGPPGLALRADTQYF.

The chain links TRBV11-2 to TRBJ1-3; D remains ambiguous. The CDR3 extends over 14 amino acids. In germline, CDR1 is SGHAT, CDR2 FQNNGV. V lost 8 bases, J lost 0 bases, and 11 bases lay in between. The CDR3 region is CASRETNSGNTIYF. CDR3 coding DNA: TGTGCCAGCCGCGAAACCAACTCTGGAAACACCATATATTTT.

J is TRBJ1-2 and V is TRBV6-5; D is possibly TRBD1 (6 bases). CDR1 and CDR2 (germline): MNHEY, SVGAGI. This CDR3 comprises 16 residues. V was cut by 1 base and J by 4 bases, with 16 bases left in between. For the CDR3, the DNA is TGTGCCAGCAGTTACTTCCCTCCTAGGACAGTCTATGGCTACACCTTC. It translates to CASSYFPPRTVYGYTF.

The V call is TRBV5-6, the J call TRBJ1-5, with 7 bases lining up with TRBD1. Germline loops: CDR1 SGHDT, CDR2 YYEEEE. The CDR3 contains 15 residues. With V trimmed by 3 bases and J by 1 base, 4 bases remained unmatched. Written as DNA, the CDR3 is TGTGCCAGCAGCTGGACAGGTGAAAGCAATCAGCCCCAGCATTTT. Protein: CASSWTGESNQPQHF.

The V and J genes are TRBV7-9 and TRBJ2-1; D perhaps matches TRBD1 (5 bases). Trimming left V 5 bases short and J 6 bases short, with 17 bases between. Germline V gene data show CDR1 as SEHNR and CDR2 as FQNEAQ (reference sequence). This CDR3 comprises 15 residues. CDR3 sequence reads: CASSPPSGAPNEQFF. CDR3 DNA sequence: TGTGCCAGCAGCCCCCCGAGTGGGGCTCCCAATGAGCAGTTCTTC.

This clone was counted between two and nine times. This rearrangement joins TRBV2 to TRBJ1-1, with TRBD1 matching over 8 bases. The CDR3 contains 13 residues. CDR1 and CDR2 from the germline V gene are SNHLY and FYNNEI. The V gene end was trimmed by 9 bases and the J gene end by 4 bases; junction bases not matched to a gene: 7. The CDR3 region is CASWDRRSTEAFF. The CDR3 DNA reads TGTGCCAGTTGGGACAGGCGATCCACTGAAGCTTTCTTT.